This TCR beta chain was identified during a study of blood T cell repertoires in COVID-19. The CDR3 extends over 12 amino acids. Trimming took off 2 bases at V and 7 bases at J, with 6 bases between the two ends. Per germline, CDR1 MNHEY and CDR2 SVGEGT. The protocol was immunoSEQ multiplex PCR, while the TCRdb copy is restricted to in-frame clones and leaves out a portion. The repertoire holds around 700,000 clones, with just under 90% as singletons. The sample comprised peripheral blood. This clonotype was obtained from a woman younger than 35 with acute or convalescent COVID-19. This chain links TRBV6-2 or TRBV6-3 with TRBJ1-5; no clear D gene. The CDR3 spells CASSYPGQPQHF. The DNA of the CDR3 is TGTGCCAGCAGTTACCCGGGACAGCCCCAGCATTTT.